These T cell receptor beta chains were read from a single sample in a study of blood T cell repertoires in COVID-19. The data were produced by immunoSEQ multiplex PCR, yet TCRdb's version contains in-frame clones alone and is incomplete. The sample records some 250,000 clones, over 65% being singletons. Sequenced sample: peripheral blood. These receptors all come from a woman aged 80 or over with acute or convalescent COVID-19. Each CDR3 is given with its conserved first and last residue. Fields, in order: D gene, CDR3 length, V gene, J gene, clone size, CDR3 protein, CDR3 DNA. The D gene is left open where the match is weak. The listing skips clone size in some rows; elsewhere it reads once, few, many or a size class.

D: -
length: 15
V: TRBV6-5
J: TRBJ1-5
size: once
CDR3: CASSSRDTYNQPQHF
DNA: TGTGCCAGCAGTTCCCGGGACACCTACAATCAGCCCCAGCATTTT

D: -
length: 16
V: TRBV5-1
J: TRBJ1-3
size: -
CDR3: CASSLGHGSSGNTIYF
DNA: TGCGCCAGCAGCTTGGGACATGGAAGCTCTGGAAACACCATATATTTT

D: TRBD1
length: 14
V: TRBV7-2
J: TRBJ1-4
size: -
CDR3: CASSLTGEPEKLFF
DNA: TGTGCCAGCAGCTTAACAGGGGAGCCTGAAAAACTGTTTTTT

D: TRBD1
length: 15
V: TRBV19
J: TRBJ1-6
size: few
CDR3: CASSIGTGVNSPLHF
DNA: TGTGCCAGTAGTATTGGGACAGGGGTTAATTCACCCCTCCACTTT

D: TRBD2
length: 14
V: TRBV27
J: TRBJ2-1
size: -
CDR3: CASSLSGVYNEQFF
DNA: TGTGCCAGCAGTTTAAGCGGGGTTTACAATGAGCAGTTCTTC

D: -
length: 14
V: TRBV5-4
J: TRBJ2-5
size: -
CDR3: CASSLPGTQETQYF
DNA: TGTGCCAGCAGCTTGCCGGGAACCCAAGAGACCCAGTACTTC

D: TRBD2
length: 18
V: TRBV4-1
J: TRBJ2-7
size: -
CDR3: CASSQDSRLAVSSYEQYF
DNA: TGCGCCAGCAGCCAAGATTCCCGACTAGCAGTGAGCTCCTACGAGCAGTACTTC

D: TRBD1
length: 18
V: TRBV19
J: TRBJ2-6
size: -
CDR3: CASSITGTASSGANVLTF
DNA: TGTGCCAGTAGTATCACCGGGACAGCCAGCTCTGGGGCCAACGTCCTGACTTTC

D: TRBD2
length: 16
V: TRBV4-1
J: TRBJ2-1
size: -
CDR3: CASSQDWRGGLNEQFF
DNA: TGCGCCAGCAGCCAAGATTGGCGGGGGGGCCTCAATGAGCAGTTCTTC

D: TRBD1
length: 13
V: TRBV5-6
J: TRBJ1-2
size: -
CDR3: CASSPPTGGGYTF
DNA: TGTGCCAGCAGCCCACCTACAGGGGGAGGCTACACCTTC

D: TRBD2
length: 15
V: TRBV4-2
J: TRBJ2-7
size: few
CDR3: CASSQHPRGDYEQYF
DNA: TGTGCCAGCAGCCAACATCCCCGGGGGGATTACGAGCAGTACTTC

D: -
length: 14
V: TRBV19
J: TRBJ1-1
size: -
CDR3: CASTRTERGTEAFF
DNA: TGTGCCAGTACCCGGACCGAACGAGGGACTGAAGCTTTCTTT